This T cell receptor beta chain originates from a study of OX40 agonist ivuxolimab in advanced cancers. The repertoire was sequenced with immunoSEQ multiplex PCR; TCRdb's copy has only in-frame clones and lacks some. The sample lists tens of thousands of clones; more than 80% were seen once. The ends lost 5 bases at V and 2 bases at J; junction bases unmatched: 6. The length of the CDR3 is 14 residues. Germline V gives CDR1 SGHAT, CDR2 FQNNGV. The chain carries TRBV11-2 and TRBJ2-7, with 7 bases that match TRBD2. This sequence originates from an adult with an advanced solid tumor such as melanoma, head and neck, liver or kidney cancer. The material sequenced was CD4+ or CD8+ T cells sorted from blood, taken in a trial of the OX40 agonist ivuxolimab. CDR3 nucleotide sequence: TGTGCCAGCAGCCCCCCCGGACTAGCCTACGAGCAGTACTTC. This gives the protein CASSPPGLAYEQYF.